The 19 T cell receptor beta chains reported below all come from one sample, sequenced in a study of blood T cell repertoires in COVID-19. Sequenced by immunoSEQ multiplex PCR; TCRdb stores in-frame clones only, minus some. In the table there are approximately 100,000 clones, over 75% of which are singletons. Sequenced material: peripheral blood. The receptors here all came from a woman in her twenties or thirties with acute or convalescent COVID-19.

The chain combines TRBV19 with TRBJ2-7, with D maybe TRBD2 (5 bases). The CDR3 totals 14 residues. Germline CDR1 LNHDA, CDR2 SQIVND (reference sequence). Trimming pared 7 bases from V and 5 bases from J, leaving 18 bases between. CDR3 sequence: CASTPDGVFDEQYF. The CDR3 DNA follows: TGTGCCAGTACCCCGGACGGGGTCTTCGACGAGCAGTACTTC.

This clone has more than one count but fewer than ten. The chain recombines TRBV5-8 with TRBJ1-6; D ambiguous. Between the trimmed V and J ends, which lost 0 bases and 4 bases, there was a span of 5 bases. Germline CDR1 SGHTS, CDR2 YDEGEE. This CDR3 spans 14 amino acids. The CDR3 reads CASSLERYNSPLHF. CDR3 nucleotide sequence: TGTGCCAGCAGCTTGGAACGGTATAATTCACCCCTCCACTTT.

This clone has more than one count but fewer than ten. J is TRBJ2-3 and V is TRBV5-1; 9 positions match TRBD1. The CDR3 runs to 17 residues. Germline assignment: CDR1 SGHRS and CDR2 YFSETQ. J was trimmed by 1 base and V by 4 bases; bases with no gene match: 10. The CDR3: CASSTSRDRVGTDTQYF. Written as DNA, the CDR3 is TGCGCCAGCAGCACGTCCCGGGACAGGGTAGGCACAGATACGCAGTATTTT.

The chain employs TRBV12-3 or TRBV12-4 and TRBJ2-1, with D unclear. The CDR3 length is 13 residues. V was trimmed by 3 bases and J by 7 bases, leaving 10 bases between them. The CDR3 sequence is CASSLGRFNEQFF. CDR3 DNA sequence: TGTGCCAGCAGTTTGGGCAGGTTTAATGAGCAGTTCTTC.

V usage is TRBV5-1 and J usage is TRBJ1-5, with D possibly being TRBD1 (6 bases). Germline V gene lookup returns CDR1 SGHRS and CDR2 YFSETQ. The CDR3 contains 14 residues. Trimming left V 0 bases short and J 7 bases short, with 11 bases between. The CDR3 sequence: CASSLGGPGQPQHF. DNA for the CDR3: TGCGCCAGCAGCTTGGGGGGGCCCGGCCAGCCCCAGCATTTT.

This chain joins TRBV11-2 and TRBJ1-6; D remains ambiguous. Germline V CDR1 and CDR2: SGHAT, FQNNGV. The CDR3 loop spans 14 amino acids. The V gene lost 9 bases and the J gene lost 7 bases, with 16 bases spanning the gap. CDR3 residues: CASGLGSTNSPLHF. The CDR3 bases are TGTGCCAGTGGCCTCGGGAGTACCAATTCACCCCTCCACTTT.

This rearrangement joins TRBV10-1 to TRBJ1-5, with D perhaps TRBD1 (5 bases). This CDR3 has 14 amino acids. V gave up 7 bases and J gave up 6 bases, with 16 bases separating them. Per the germline V gene, CDR1 is WNHNN and CDR2 is SYGVQD (reference sequence). The CDR3 protein is CASTRGGVRQPQHF. The CDR3 coding sequence is TGCGCCAGCACCCGGGGGGGGGTACGTCAGCCCCAGCATTTT.

J is TRBJ1-1 and V is TRBV5-4, with TRBD1 as a possible D gene (5 bases). This CDR3 has 15 amino acids. Looked up from germline, CDR1 is SGHNT and CDR2 is YYREEE (reference sequence). V was clipped by 4 bases and J by 5 bases, with 18 bases between them. CDR3 loop: CASSASGRERTEAFF. DNA of the CDR3: TGTGCCAGCAGCGCCTCAGGGAGGGAGAGGACTGAAGCTTTCTTT.

The table lists this clone with a count of one. The J gene is TRBJ1-1, the V gene TRBV9; 11 bases are a match to TRBD1. Per germline, CDR1 SGDLS and CDR2 YYNGEE. CDR3 length: 15 amino acids. V shed 4 bases, J shed 5 bases, and the junction held 7 bases outside the gene matches. The CDR3 loop is CASSSRDRGFTEAFF. In nucleotides, the CDR3 is TGTGCCAGCAGCTCTCGGGACAGGGGGTTTACTGAAGCTTTCTTT.

CDR3 in amino acids: CASSLGQQETQYF. CDR3 sequence (DNA): TGCGCCAGCAGCTTAGGACAGCAAGAGACCCAGTACTTC. The J gene is TRBJ2-5, the V gene TRBV5-1; weak D call: TRBD1 (6 bases). Trimming removed 2 bases from V and 2 bases from J, with 7 bases in between. Looked up from germline, CDR1 is SGHRS and CDR2 is YFSETQ. The CDR3 loop spans 13 amino acids.

The chain recombines TRBV4-2 with TRBJ1-6; D is uncertain. The germline V and J ends were trimmed by 0 bases and 9 bases, with 12 bases remaining between them. The CDR3 runs 15 residues. Germline CDR1 is LGHNA and CDR2 is YNFKEQ. This chain's CDR3 is CASSQDRGIGSPLHF. The DNA of the CDR3 is TGTGCCAGCAGCCAAGATCGGGGTATTGGTTCACCCCTCCACTTT.

The chain carries TRBV6-5 and TRBJ1-2, with 8 positions matching TRBD1. CDR3 length: 16 residues. The germline gives CDR1 MNHEY, CDR2 SVGAGI. V gave up 2 bases and J gave up 2 bases; unmatched junction bases: 7. The CDR3 coding sequence is TGTGCCAGCAGTTACACAAACGGACAGGGAAACTATGGCTACACCTTC. Its protein is CASSYTNGQGNYGYTF.

J is TRBJ1-2 and V is TRBV11-3, with 10 bases aligning to TRBD1. After removal of 1 base from V and 4 bases from J, the junction contained 9 bases not matched to a gene. The germline V gene has CDR1 SGHNT and CDR2 YENEEA. This CDR3 is built from 17 residues. The chain's CDR3 is CASSLGGTGAVLYGYTF. The CDR3 coding sequence is TGTGCCAGCAGCTTAGGTGGGACAGGGGCCGTCCTCTATGGCTACACCTTC.

The V call is TRBV2, the J call TRBJ1-3; 9 nucleotides match TRBD1. This CDR3 comprises 17 residues. V dropped 3 bases and J dropped 4; count of bases not matched to a gene: 10. Germline V lookup: CDR1 SNHLY, CDR2 FYNNEI. The CDR3 nucleotides read TGTGCCAGCAGTGAGAAGCGCCCCGGGACAGGGGGAAACACCATATATTTT. Amino acids: CASSEKRPGTGGNTIYF.

J is TRBJ1-5 and V is TRBV6-5; D is unresolved. CDR3 length equals 12 residues. V was trimmed by 7 bases and J by 3 bases, leaving 7 bases between them. Germline CDR1 and CDR2: MNHEY and SVGAGI. CDR3 amino acids: CASKSSNQPQHF. The CDR3 DNA reads as TGTGCCAGCAAGAGTTCCAATCAGCCCCAGCATTTT.

The rearrangement uses TRBV7-2 and TRBJ2-7, with 8 bases fitting TRBD1. Per the germline V gene, CDR1 is SGHTA and CDR2 is FQGNSA. V dropped 5 bases and J dropped 5; count of bases not matched to a gene: 8. The CDR3 has 14 residues. The CDR3 DNA sequence: TGTGCCAGCAGCCCTCGGACAGGGTCGAACGAGCAGTACTTC. The encoded protein is CASSPRTGSNEQYF.

The V gene is TRBV28, the J gene TRBJ2-1; 8 nucleotides line up with TRBD2. Germline V gene sequence: CDR1 MDHEN, CDR2 SYDVKM. J was trimmed by 3 bases and V by 5 bases; bases with no gene match: 9. The CDR3 runs to 16 residues. The CDR3 region is CASSPLRGANYNEQFF. CDR3 bases: TGTGCCAGCAGTCCTTTGCGGGGGGCCAACTACAATGAGCAGTTCTTC.

CDR3 nucleotide sequence: TGTGCCAGCAGTCTTTCAGGGGACTCTGGAAACACCATATATTTT. Amino acid sequence: CASSLSGDSGNTIYF. V is TRBV28 and J is TRBJ1-3; perhaps TRBD1 as D (6 bases). CDR1 and CDR2 (germline): MDHEN, SYDVKM. Trimming left V 5 bases short and J 0 bases short, with 11 bases between. The CDR3 sequence is 15 residues long.

The chain links TRBV28 to TRBJ1-2; D not certain. The V gene lost 4 bases and the J gene lost 5 bases, with 17 bases spanning the gap. Germline CDR1 reads MDHEN; CDR2 reads SYDVKM. The length of the CDR3 is 15 residues. The CDR3 nucleotides are TGTGCCAGCAGTTCTAGCGGTGAGGGAAGGTATGGCTACACCTTC. Amino acids: CASSSSGEGRYGYTF.